This TCR beta chain appears in the sequencing data of a study of T cell responses to AZD1222 COVID-19 vaccine. Study in general: Second doses were pooled across both intervals (about 4 or about 12 weeks). Whole-study findings and limits: Donors were largely white British and mainly female; clonal diversity was possibly underestimated. Targeting of unmutated variant regions was reportedly seen in nearly half of spike-specific TCRs. Only 5 or 6 people who got AZD1222 tested seropositive at baseline.

TCRdb's table, derived via immunoSEQ multiplex PCR, lists solely in-frame clones and lacks some. The sample has about 67,000 clones; roughly 84% are singletons. The CDR3 runs to 14 residues. V was pared by 6 bases and J by 4 bases, with 8 bases of the junction left unmatched. Germline CDR1 is SQVTM and CDR2 is ANQGSEA. Worth noting for this clone: Its matching antigen is unknown.

The chain links TRBV29-1 to TRBJ2-2, with 7 bases fitting TRBD1. The material was peripheral blood, obtained on day 0 of AZD1222 vaccination. The origin of this receptor is an adult in good health. The CDR3 DNA reads as TGCAGCGTCCTTAACAGGGGACGCACCGGGGAGCTGTTTTTT. Protein product: CSVLNRGRTGELFF.